The 22 T cell receptor beta chains listed next were all sequenced from one sample in a study of graft-versus-host responses after intestinal transplantation. Generated by immunoSEQ multiplex PCR, the TCRdb table keeps only in-frame clones and is missing some. The table lists roughly 69,000 clones, roughly 92% of them singletons. The starting material was bone marrow, obtained almost 750 days after intestinal transplantation. The receptors were sampled from a human patient who received an intestinal transplant, so some T cells may come from the graft donor.

The chain uses TRBV30 and TRBJ2-1, with no clear D. The CDR3 is 11 residues long. Trimming removed 4 bases from V and 9 bases from J, with 10 bases in between. Germline values: CDR1 GTSNPN, CDR2 SVGIG (reference sequence). CDR3 region: CAWKPPGEQFF. CDR3 in DNA: TGTGCCTGGAAGCCCCCAGGTGAGCAGTTCTTC.

V usage is TRBV15 and J usage is TRBJ1-4; D not resolved. The CDR3 sequence is 16 residues long. CDR1 and CDR2 (germline): LNHNV, YYDKDF (reference sequence). Trimming removed 3 bases at V and 0 bases at J, with 11 bases between. CDR3 sequence reads: CATSSRLRTTNEKLFF. The CDR3 DNA is TGTGCCACCAGCAGTCGACTGAGAACAACTAATGAAAAACTGTTTTTT. The whole variable domain, remainder taken from reference TRBV15 and TRBJ1-4, is DAMVIQNPRYQVTQFGKPVTLSCSQTLNHNVMYWYQQKSSQAPKLLFHYYDKDFNNEADTPDNFQSRRPNTSFCFLDIRSPGLGDTAMYLCATSSRLRTTNEKLFFGSGTQLSVL.

The V and J genes are TRBV13 and TRBJ2-3; D is perhaps TRBD1 (6 bases). The CDR3 is made up of 16 amino acids. Between the trimmed V and J ends, which lost 5 bases and 0 bases, there was a span of 15 bases. Germline V lookup: CDR1 PRHDT, CDR2 FYEKMQ (reference sequence). The CDR3 region is CASSPQGTFSTDTQYF. The CDR3 DNA is TGTGCCAGCAGCCCCCAGGGGACCTTTAGCACAGATACGCAGTATTTT. The full variable domain, with the rest looked up from reference TRBV13 and TRBJ2-3, is AAGVIQSPRHLIKEKRETATLKCYPIPRHDTVYWYQQGPGQDPQFLISFYEKMQSDKGSIPDRFSAQQFSDYHSELNMSSLELGDSALYFCASSPQGTFSTDTQYFGPGTRLTVL.

The rearrangement uses TRBV6-6 and TRBJ1-6, with D tentatively TRBD1 (6 bases). The CDR3 is 14 residues long. The V and J ends lost 6 bases and 7 bases respectively, with 13 bases between them. The V gene's germline CDR1 is MNHNY and CDR2 SVGAGI (reference sequence). CDR3 sequence (DNA): TGTGCCAGCAGAGCGGACAGAAAAAATTCACCCCTCCACTTT. Protein sequence: CASRADRKNSPLHF.

This chain links TRBV2 with TRBJ2-2, with TRBD1 matching 7 bases. CDR1 is SNHLY, CDR2 FYNNEI, per germline. V gave up 8 bases and J gave up 5 bases; unmatched junction bases: 17. CDR3 length: 17 amino acids. This CDR3 is CASQQSLGPGGTGELFF. The DNA for the CDR3 is TGTGCCAGCCAGCAAAGCCTGGGTCCAGGGGGAACCGGGGAGCTGTTTTTT.

The rearrangement joins TRBV6-5 to TRBJ1-2, with TRBD1 matching 7 bases. The CDR3 is 12 residues long. The ends lost 10 bases at V and 9 bases at J; junction bases unmatched: 11. Germline CDR1 and CDR2: MNHEY and SVGAGI. The CDR3 is CATRNRQGSYTF. The CDR3 coding sequence is TGTGCCACGAGAAACCGACAGGGAAGCTACACCTTC.

The chain combines TRBV27 with TRBJ2-5; 7 bases fit TRBD2. Unmatched junction bases numbered 5, after V lost 4 bases and J lost 0 bases. This CDR3 region has 15 residues. The germline V gene has CDR1 MNHEY and CDR2 SMNVEV (reference sequence). CDR3 sequence reads: CASSWAGAHQETQYF. For the CDR3, the DNA is TGTGCCAGCAGTTGGGCGGGAGCGCACCAAGAGACCCAGTACTTC.

The chain carries TRBV5-6 and TRBJ1-1; D is perhaps TRBD1 (5 bases). The CDR3 covers 14 residues. The V gene lost 3 bases and the J gene lost 7 bases, with 16 bases spanning the gap. The germline CDR1 and CDR2 sequences are SGHDT and YYEEEE. In DNA, the CDR3 is TGTGCCAGCAGCTCAGTCGGGGCGGAGGATGAAGCTTTCTTT. Its translation: CASSSVGAEDEAFF.

The gene calls are TRBV5-5 and TRBJ2-5; D is uncertain. The germline V gene encodes CDR1 SGHKS and CDR2 YYEKEE (reference sequence). The CDR3 has 14 amino acids. The V end was cut by 2 bases, the J end by 1 base, with 9 bases between. CDR3 region: CASSFEALQETQYF. CDR3 in DNA: TGTGCCAGCAGCTTTGAGGCACTCCAAGAGACCCAGTACTTC.

CDR3 DNA: TGCGCCAGCAGCCAATACCCAGGGGTTGTCGAAGAGACCCAGTACTTC. It is translated as CASSQYPGVVEETQYF. The chain uses TRBV4-1 and TRBJ2-5; tentative D call: TRBD1 (6 bases). Germline CDR1 reads MGHRA; CDR2 reads YSYEKL. V was shortened by 2 bases and J by 3 bases, with 16 bases between the two germline ends. This CDR3 region has 16 residues.

The J gene is TRBJ2-5, the V gene TRBV12-2. TRBV12-2 is a pseudogene locus. This CDR3 region has 17 residues. CDR3: CASRLCLRVSNRETQYF. The DNA of the CDR3 is TGTGCAAGTCGCTTGTGTCTAAGGGTTTCGAACCGGGAGACCCAGTACTTC.

The chain uses TRBV29-1 and TRBJ1-1; TRBD1 agrees at 7 bases. J was trimmed by 4 bases and V by 3 bases; bases with no gene match: 8. CDR1 and CDR2 (germline): SQVTM, ANQGSEA. The CDR3 sequence is 14 residues long. The CDR3 DNA is TGCAGCGTTGACGGAGGGGGCGTAAGCACTGAAGCTTTCTTT. Protein product: CSVDGGGVSTEAFF.

The CDR3 loop is CASSSRLAGPSSSYEQYF. As DNA, the CDR3 is TGTGCCAGCAGTTCCAGACTAGCGGGGCCCTCGAGCTCCTACGAGCAGTACTTC. The V and J genes are TRBV27 and TRBJ2-7, with TRBD2 identical over 11 bases. CDR1 and CDR2 from the germline V gene are MNHEY and SMNVEV (reference sequence). Trimming took 4 bases from V and 0 from J; bases not matched to a gene: 11. This CDR3 contains 18 residues.

Worth noting for this clone: This clone may be a read error of a much larger clone one base away. The chain is built from TRBV2 and TRBJ2-5; D perhaps matches TRBD1 (6 bases). V gave up 6 bases and J gave up 1 base, with 15 bases separating them. The V gene's germline CDR1 is SNHLY and CDR2 FYNNEI. The CDR3 spans 15 residues. The CDR3 sequence is CASRRRGRGQETQYF. The CDR3 nucleotides read TGTGCCAGCAGGCGACGGGGCAGGGGCCAAGAGACCCAGTACTTC.

The V and J genes are TRBV10-3 and TRBJ2-7; D may be TRBD1 (6 bases). The CDR3 spans 13 residues. V was shortened by 7 bases and J by 5 bases, with 15 bases between the two germline ends. Germline-derived CDR1 and CDR2 are ENHRY and SYGVKD. The CDR3 region is CAITGTTEDEQYF. The CDR3 bases are TGTGCCATCACCGGGACAACAGAAGACGAGCAGTACTTC.

The chain recombines TRBV11-2 with TRBJ1-2, with D possibly being TRBD1 (6 bases). Germline CDR1 SGHAT, CDR2 FQNNGV. CDR3 length: 14 residues. V was shortened by 2 bases and J by 8 bases, with 15 bases between the two germline ends. The CDR3 reads CASSLMSGAGGYTF. The CDR3 DNA reads as TGTGCCAGCAGCTTAATGTCAGGGGCAGGCGGCTACACCTTC.

J is TRBJ1-4 and V is TRBV9; 9 bases agree with TRBD1. CDR3 length equals 14 residues. In germline, CDR1 is SGDLS, CDR2 YYNGEE. V dropped 5 bases and J dropped 5; count of bases not matched to a gene: 4. The CDR3 loop is CASSAGTGNEKLFF. The CDR3 nucleotides read TGTGCCAGCAGTGCAGGGACAGGGAATGAAAAACTGTTTTTT.

The genes are TRBV5-5 and TRBJ1-2; D is unresolved. The ends were cut back, 2 bases at V and 2 bases at J, with 10 bases in the middle. This CDR3 spans 14 amino acids. Germline V gene sequence: CDR1 SGHKS, CDR2 YYEKEE (reference sequence). The CDR3 coding sequence is TGTGCCAGCAGCTTAGGTATCCAGAACTATGGCTACACCTTC. Translated: CASSLGIQNYGYTF.

This chain links TRBV14 with TRBJ2-2; no clear D gene. In germline, CDR1 is SGHDN, CDR2 FVKESK. This CDR3 has 17 residues. Trimming took off 0 bases at V and 5 bases at J, with 16 bases between the two ends. CDR3 DNA: TGTGCCAGCAGCCAAGAGATGGCGATGGCCTTGACCGGGGAGCTGTTTTTT. This gives the protein CASSQEMAMALTGELFF.

This clone appeared once. Here the CDR3 DNA reads TGTGCCAGCGTGGTGGAGACCCAGTACTTC. Amino acids: CASVVETQYF. The rearrangement uses TRBV2 and TRBJ2-5; D is unresolved. Germline V lookup: CDR1 SNHLY, CDR2 FYNNEI. V lost 8 bases, J lost 5 bases, and 6 bases lay in between. The CDR3 consists of 10 residues.

CDR3 residues: CASSRDRFSYEQYF. CDR3 nucleotides: TGTGCCAGCAGCCGGGACAGGTTCTCCTACGAGCAGTACTTC. The chain employs TRBV7-2 and TRBJ2-7, with 8 bases lining up with TRBD1. Germline-derived CDR1 and CDR2 are SGHTA and FQGNSA. With 5 bases clipped from V and 0 bases from J, the junction kept 3 bases outside the gene matches. This CDR3 has 14 amino acids.

The gene calls are TRBV14 and TRBJ2-5; possibly TRBD1 or TRBD2 for D (5 bases each). Gene TRBJ2-7 matches the end of the DNA better, so the J call may be wrong. Germline loops: CDR1 SGHDN, CDR2 FVKESK. The CDR3 consists of 14 residues. The CDR3 is CASSQVLGAYEQYF. The CDR3 nucleotides are TGTGCCAGCAGCCAAGTGCTGGGGGCCTACGAGCAGTACTTC.